This T cell receptor beta chain appears in the sequencing data of a study of memory CD4+ T cells and cytomegalovirus serostatus. Study background: Of the healthy Belgian adults, several were CMV seropositive and 20 to 30 seronegative.

Germline CDR1 reads SGHRS; CDR2 reads YFSETQ. The CDR3 length is 15 residues. V was trimmed by 0 bases and J by 1 base, leaving 11 bases between them. Method: immunoSEQ multiplex PCR; TCRdb's copy keeps in-frame clones and lacks some. The data hold approximately 70,000 clones, with approximately 80% observed a single time. The sort gate was single viable CD3+CD4+CD8-CD45RO+ cells for memory CD4+ T cells. Serum IgG to CMV pp150, pp28, p38 and p52 defined serostatus. The chain links TRBV5-1 to TRBJ2-7, with D perhaps TRBD1 (5 bases). Sequencing was performed on memory CD4+ T cells from blood. This TCR was recovered from an adult in good health and CMV-seropositive. CDR3 coding DNA: TGCGCCAGCAGCTTGGCTGGGCAGGGTTCCTACGAGCAGTACTTC. As protein: CASSLAGQGSYEQYF.